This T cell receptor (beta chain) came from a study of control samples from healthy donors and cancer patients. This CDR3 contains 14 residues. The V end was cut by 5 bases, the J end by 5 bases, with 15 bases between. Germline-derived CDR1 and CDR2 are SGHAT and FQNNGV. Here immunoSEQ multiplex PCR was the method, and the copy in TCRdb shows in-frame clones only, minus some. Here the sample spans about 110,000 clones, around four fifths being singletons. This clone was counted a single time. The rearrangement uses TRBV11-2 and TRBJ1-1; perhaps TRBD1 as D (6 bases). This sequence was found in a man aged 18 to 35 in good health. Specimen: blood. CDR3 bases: TGTGCCAGCAGCGGTTTACAGGGTTGGACTGAAGCTTTCTTT. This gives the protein CASSGLQGWTEAFF.